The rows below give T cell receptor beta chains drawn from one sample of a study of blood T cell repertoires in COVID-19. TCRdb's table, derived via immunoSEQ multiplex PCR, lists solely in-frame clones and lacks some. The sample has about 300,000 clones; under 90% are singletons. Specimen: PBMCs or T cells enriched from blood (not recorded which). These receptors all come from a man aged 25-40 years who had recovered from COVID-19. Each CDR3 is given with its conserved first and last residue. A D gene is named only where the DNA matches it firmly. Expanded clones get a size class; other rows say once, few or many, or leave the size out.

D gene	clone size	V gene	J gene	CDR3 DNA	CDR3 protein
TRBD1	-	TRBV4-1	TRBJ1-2	TGCGCCAGCGGGGCGCGGGACAGGGGACCCTTTTATGGCTACACCTTC	CASGARDRGPFYGYTF
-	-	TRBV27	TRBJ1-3	TGTGCCAGCAGTTTACAGGGAACGCCTGGAAACACCATATATTTT	CASSLQGTPGNTIYF
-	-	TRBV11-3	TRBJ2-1	TGTGCCAGCAGCTTAGAAGCCCTAGATGAGCAGTTCTTC	CASSLEALDEQFF
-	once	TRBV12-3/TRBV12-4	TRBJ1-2	TGTGCCAGCAGCGAGGCGGCAGTATATGGCTACACCTTC	CASSEAAVYGYTF
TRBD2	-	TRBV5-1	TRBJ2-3	TGCGCCAGCGGGGAGGGACTAGCCCTAGGGCTGGATACGCAGTATTTT	CASGEGLALGLDTQYF
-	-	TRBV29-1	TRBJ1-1	TGCAGCGTTGGGGGCGTAAACACTGAAGCTTTCTTT	CSVGGVNTEAFF
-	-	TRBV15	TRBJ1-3	TGTGCCACCAGCAGAGGACAGGGAAACACCATATATTTT	CATSRGQGNTIYF
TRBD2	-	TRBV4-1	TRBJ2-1	TGCGCCAGCAGCCAACCCTTGGGACTAGCGGGTCCCAGTGAGCAGTTCTTC	CASSQPLGLAGPSEQFF
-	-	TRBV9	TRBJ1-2	TGTGCCAGCAGCGGTAGGCAGGGTGGCTACACCTTC	CASSGRQGGYTF
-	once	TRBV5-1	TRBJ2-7	TGCGCCAGCAGCTTGGCGGCCGGGAGTTCCTACGAGCAGTACTTC	CASSLAAGSSYEQYF
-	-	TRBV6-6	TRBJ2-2	TGTGCCAGCATTGCACAGGGAACGAACAACGGGGAGCTGTTTTTT	CASIAQGTNNGELFF
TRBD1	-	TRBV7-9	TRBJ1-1	TGTGCCAGCAGCTTAGGAAAGGGACAGGGAACGCCGAACACTGAAGCTTTCTTT	CASSLGKGQGTPNTEAFF
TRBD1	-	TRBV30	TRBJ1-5	TGTGCCTGGACGGAACAGGGGGCTGGAAATCAGCCCCAGCATTTT	CAWTEQGAGNQPQHF
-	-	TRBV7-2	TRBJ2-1	TGTGCCAGCAGCCAGGACTTTAGCAATGAGCAGTTCTTC	CASSQDFSNEQFF
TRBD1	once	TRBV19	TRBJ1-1	TGTGCCAGTACCACCCCGACAGGGCGGCGCGGCACTGAAGCTTTCTTT	CASTTPTGRRGTEAFF
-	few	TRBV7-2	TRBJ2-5	TGTGCCAGCAGCTTAGTACTAGCCAGGGGGGAGACCCAGTACTTC	CASSLVLARGETQYF
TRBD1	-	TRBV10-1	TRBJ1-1	TGCGCCAGCAACGAGGGACAGCGGAACACTGAAGCTTTCTTT	CASNEGQRNTEAFF
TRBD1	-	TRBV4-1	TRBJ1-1	TGCGCCAGCAGCCAGGACAGGGGCCCTGAAGCTTTCTTT	CASSQDRGPEAFF
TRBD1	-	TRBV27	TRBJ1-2	TGTGCCAGCAGCAGGGGGAATAGTGGCTACACCTTC	CASSRGNSGYTF
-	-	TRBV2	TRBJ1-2	TGTGCCAGCAGTTTAGAGGTCCTGTATGGCTACACCTTC	CASSLEVLYGYTF
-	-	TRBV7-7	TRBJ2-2	TGTGCTAGCAGCCCCTCCCCGGGCGGGGAGCTGTTTTTT	CASSPSPGGELFF
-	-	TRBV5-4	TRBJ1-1	TGTGCCAGCAGCACTGGACAGACGAACACTGAAGCTTTCTTT	CASSTGQTNTEAFF
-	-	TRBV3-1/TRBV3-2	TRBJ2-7	TGTGCCAGCAGACCTGACCGACAGCTTGGGACCTACGAGCAGTACTTC	CASRPDRQLGTYEQYF
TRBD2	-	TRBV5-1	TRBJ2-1	TGCGCCAGCAGCTTGACTAGCGGGGGGGCCAATAATGAGCAGTTCTTC	CASSLTSGGANNEQFF
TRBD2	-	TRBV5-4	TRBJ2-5	TGTGCCAGCAGCGAGCGGGGCAACGAAGAGACCCAGTACTTC	CASSERGNEETQYF
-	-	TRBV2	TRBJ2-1	TGTGCCAGCAGCGGGACTTCCTACAATGAGCAGTTCTTC	CASSGTSYNEQFF
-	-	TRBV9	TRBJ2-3	TGTGCCAGCAGCGTCGGGGTTACTAGCACAGATACGCAGTATTTT	CASSVGVTSTDTQYF
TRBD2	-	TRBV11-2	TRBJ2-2	TGTGCCAGCAGCCTGGTCTCCTTAGCGGGGGCACGGTGGGAGCTGTTTTTT	CASSLVSLAGARWELFF
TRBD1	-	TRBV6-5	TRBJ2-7	TGTGCCACCCGGGACAGAGCCTACTCCTACGAGCAGTACTTC	CATRDRAYSYEQYF
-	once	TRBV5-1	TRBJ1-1	TGCGCCAGCAGCCGGGTTGGGTGGGTTGACACTGAAGCTTTCTTT	CASSRVGWVDTEAFF
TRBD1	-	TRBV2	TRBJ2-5	TGTGCCAGCAGTGACCTAAGGACAGGGGGAGAGACCCAGTACTTC	CASSDLRTGGETQYF
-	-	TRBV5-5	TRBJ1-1	TGTGCCAGCAGCTTGACAGGGTCCGACACTGAAGCTTTCTTT	CASSLTGSDTEAFF
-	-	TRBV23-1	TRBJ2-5	TGCGCCAGCAGGCTTCCAGGGAATTCGGAGACCCAGTACTTC	CASRLPGNSETQYF
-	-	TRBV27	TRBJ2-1	TGTGCCAGCAGTTTAAGGGACCGACAGGCATACAATGAGCAGTTCTTC	CASSLRDRQAYNEQFF
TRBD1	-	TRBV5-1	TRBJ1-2	TGCGCCAGCAGCCCGAGGGACAGCTATGGCTACACCTTC	CASSPRDSYGYTF
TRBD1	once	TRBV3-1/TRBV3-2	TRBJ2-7	TGTGCCAGCAGCGCCCGGGACAGGGCCGCCTACGAGCAGTACTTC	CASSARDRAAYEQYF
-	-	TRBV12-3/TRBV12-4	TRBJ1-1	TGTGCCAGCAGCTTCACAGGCGAAGCTTTCTTT	CASSFTGEAFF
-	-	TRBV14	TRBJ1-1	TGTGCCAGCAGCAGCCGGACAGCCGAGGGAGCTTTCTTT	CASSSRTAEGAFF
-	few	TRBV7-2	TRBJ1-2	TGTGCCAGCAGCTTTAACCAGGCAGGGAGGAATGGCTACACCTTC	CASSFNQAGRNGYTF
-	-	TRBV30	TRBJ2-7	TGTGCCTGGAGTCTTACCGAAGGGAGGGAGCAGTACTTC	CAWSLTEGREQYF
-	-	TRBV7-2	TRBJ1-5	TGTGCCAGCAGCTTAGATACTGACAGGTATAGCAATCAGCCCCAGCATTTT	CASSLDTDRYSNQPQHF
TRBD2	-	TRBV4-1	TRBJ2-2	TGCGCCAGCAGCCAAGGTCGGCAGCGGGGGAACACCGGGGAGCTGTTTTTT	CASSQGRQRGNTGELFF
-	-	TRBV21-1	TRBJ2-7	TGTGCCAGCAGCAAAGTTTCGCGGGAGCGGGTTTTCTACGAGCAGTACTTC	CASSKVSRERVFYEQYF
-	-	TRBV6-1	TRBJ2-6	TGTGCCAGCAGTGAAGAAACAGGCACCGGGGCCAACGTCCTGACTTTC	CASSEETGTGANVLTF
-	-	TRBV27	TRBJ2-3	TGTGCCAGCAGTTTCTTGGGACGGGAGAAATCCACAGATACGCAGTATTTT	CASSFLGREKSTDTQYF
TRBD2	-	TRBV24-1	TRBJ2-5	TGTGCCACCAGTGCGGGGACTAGCGGGAGTCGGGAGACCCAGTACTTC	CATSAGTSGSRETQYF
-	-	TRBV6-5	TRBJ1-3	TGTGCCAGCAGCGGGGGAGTCGGAAACACCATATATTTT	CASSGGVGNTIYF
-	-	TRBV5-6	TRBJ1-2	TGTGCCATCCCGAGGAATAACTATGGCTACACCTTC	CAIPRNNYGYTF
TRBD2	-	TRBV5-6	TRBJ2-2	TGTGCCAGCAGCAAACCCCGGGGGGGCCCGACCACCGGGGAGCTGTTTTTT	CASSKPRGGPTTGELFF
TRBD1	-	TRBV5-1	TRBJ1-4	TGCGCCAGCAGCTTGGCCGGACAGGGGGCTCAAAAACTGTTTTTT	CASSLAGQGAQKLFF
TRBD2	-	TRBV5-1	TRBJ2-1	TGCGCCAGCAGCTTTAGTACTAGCGGGGGGCGTAGCTCCTACAATGAGCAGTTCTTC	CASSFSTSGGRSSYNEQFF